The 29 T cell receptor beta chains presented below share a single source sample, sequenced in a study of cytomegalovirus exposure and HLA in healthy donors. PCR was performed using 60 Vbeta and 13 Jbeta primers. The data were produced by immunoSEQ multiplex PCR, yet TCRdb's version contains in-frame clones alone and is incomplete. The sample lists under 150,000 clones; over 60% were seen once. The sequenced sample consisted of PBMCs. Source of these receptors: a woman aged 50 to 65 in good health and CMV-seronegative.

The chain is built from TRBV7-9 and TRBJ1-2; D unresolved. V was pared by 2 bases and J by 0 bases, with 10 bases between. Germline V CDR1 and CDR2: SEHNR, FQNEAQ (reference sequence). The CDR3 runs 15 residues. CDR3 nucleotide sequence: TGTGCCAGCAGCTTATCCCAGGTCTCTAACTATGGCTACACCTTC. This gives the protein CASSLSQVSNYGYTF.

This clone appeared a few times. The rearrangement joins TRBV6-5 to TRBJ1-1, with TRBD1 matching over 7 bases. This CDR3 region has 15 residues. Per germline, CDR1 MNHEY and CDR2 SVGAGI. The V gene end was trimmed by 4 bases and the J gene end by 2 bases; junction bases not matched to a gene: 7. CDR3 protein: CASSSSGQTNTEAFF. The CDR3 DNA reads TGTGCCAGCAGTTCCTCGGGACAGACTAACACTGAAGCTTTCTTT.

CDR3 bases: TGTGCCAGCAGCGATCACCCACAGGGGGCTCGAACCTATGAAGCTTTCTTT. This codes for CASSDHPQGARTYEAFF. The chain employs TRBV2 and TRBJ1-1, with 9 bases aligning to TRBD1. CDR3 length: 17 amino acids. From germline, CDR1 is SNHLY and CDR2 FYNNEI. The V gene end was trimmed by 6 bases and the J gene end by 7 bases; junction bases not matched to a gene: 18.

The rearrangement uses TRBV13 and TRBJ1-2, with a tentative D call TRBD1 (6 bases). Trimming pared 5 bases from V and 1 base from J, leaving 11 bases between. Germline assignment: CDR1 PRHDT and CDR2 FYEKMQ (reference sequence). CDR3 size: 14 residues. CDR3 bases: TGTGCCAGCAGCCTAAACAGGGTTAACTATGGCTACACCTTC. Translated, it gives CASSLNRVNYGYTF.

The V call is TRBV2, the J call TRBJ2-1; D is possibly TRBD2 (6 bases). The CDR3 length is 13 residues. The germline gives CDR1 SNHLY, CDR2 FYNNEI. The ends were cut back, 8 bases at V and 4 bases at J, with 12 bases in the middle. This CDR3 is CASVETSYNEQFF. The CDR3 DNA is TGTGCCAGCGTCGAGACTAGTTACAATGAGCAGTTCTTC.

The chain combines TRBV4-3 with TRBJ1-2; 7 bases fit TRBD1. CDR1 and CDR2 from the germline V gene are LGHNA and YSLEER. The CDR3 length is 18 residues. The ends lost 0 bases at V and 3 bases at J; junction bases unmatched: 13. CDR3: CASSQDWGRGALDYGYTF. CDR3 in DNA: TGCGCCAGCAGCCAAGATTGGGGCAGGGGGGCGTTGGACTATGGCTACACCTTC.

The chain employs TRBV5-4 and TRBJ1-1, with TRBD1 as a possible D gene (6 bases). The V gene lost 0 bases and the J gene lost 10 bases, with 13 bases spanning the gap. This CDR3 comprises 13 residues. In germline, CDR1 is SGHNT, CDR2 YYREEE (reference sequence). CDR3 loop: CASSLVAGVGAFF. DNA of the CDR3: TGTGCCAGCAGCTTGGTAGCAGGGGTGGGAGCTTTCTTT.

The genes are TRBV5-4 and TRBJ2-5; D is possibly TRBD1 (5 bases). Looked up from germline, CDR1 is SGHNT and CDR2 is YYREEE (reference sequence). The V gene lost 0 bases and the J gene lost 4 bases, with 13 bases spanning the gap. This CDR3 has 15 amino acids. Here the CDR3 reads CASSLGQRLGETQYF. CDR3 DNA: TGTGCCAGCAGCTTGGGACAGCGATTGGGAGAGACCCAGTACTTC.

This clone was counted only a few times. The junction shows a germline mismatch at one end, possibly a read error. V and J are TRBV6-6 and TRBJ2-4, with D maybe TRBD1 (6 bases). Germline CDR1 is MNHNY and CDR2 is SVGAGI (reference sequence). The CDR3 is made up of 12 amino acids. This CDR3 reads CASSQGLGHFHF. CDR3 bases: TGTGCCAGCAGTCAGGGTCTGGGACATTTTCACTTC.

This clone was picked up one time. The chain recombines TRBV29-1 with TRBJ1-5; a possible D gene is TRBD1 (6 bases). V gave up 6 bases and J gave up 6 bases, with 15 bases separating them. CDR1 and CDR2 from the germline V gene are SQVTM and ANQGSEA. CDR3 size: 13 residues. This CDR3 reads CSVLTGLSQPQHF. The CDR3 DNA is TGCAGCGTCCTCACAGGGTTAAGTCAGCCCCAGCATTTT.

The chain joins TRBV2 to TRBJ2-3; unclear D gene. Trimming removed 7 bases from V and 0 bases from J, with 8 bases in between. Germline CDR1 reads SNHLY; CDR2 reads FYNNEI. The CDR3 is 13 amino acids. Written as DNA, the CDR3 is TGTGCCAGCATGCTCGAGAGCACAGATACGCAGTATTTT. As protein: CASMLESTDTQYF.

Points on this clone: At one boundary the junction diverges from the germline segment, which might be a read error. The chain joins TRBV28 to TRBJ2-7, with TRBD1 identical over 7 bases. CDR3 length equals 14 residues. Per germline, CDR1 MDHEN and CDR2 SYDVKM. The CDR3 protein is CAGSLHRGSYEQYF. The CDR3 region has the DNA TGTGCCGGCAGTTTACACAGGGGCTCCTACGAGCAGTACTTC.

The V call is TRBV29-1, the J call TRBJ1-5; no definite D call. CDR1 and CDR2 (germline): SQVTM, ANQGSEA. The CDR3 sequence is 12 residues long. V was pared by 7 bases and J by 3 bases, with 10 bases between. The CDR3 region has the DNA TGCAGCGCCGGCGGAATCAATCAGCCCCAGCATTTT. Translating gives CSAGGINQPQHF.

V is TRBV6-5 and J is TRBJ2-3; 8 bases map to TRBD2. V lost 6 bases to trimming and J lost 4 bases; unmatched junction nucleotides: 9. Germline V gives CDR1 MNHEY, CDR2 SVGAGI. This CDR3 has 15 amino acids. The chain's CDR3 is CASSNTGTRADTQYF. In DNA form, the CDR3 reads TGTGCCAGCAGCAATACCGGGACTAGAGCAGATACGCAGTATTTT.

The rearrangement uses TRBV6-1 and TRBJ1-5; 10 nucleotides agree with TRBD1. The CDR3 contains 14 residues. The germline gives CDR1 MNHNS, CDR2 SASEGT. Trimming cost V 3 bases and J 7 bases; bases outside gene matches: 3. The CDR3 bases are TGTGCCAGCAGTGACGACAGGGGGCGGCAGCCCCAGCATTTT. The encoded protein is CASSDDRGRQPQHF.

This chain joins TRBV5-8 and TRBJ2-2; TRBD1 agrees at 8 bases. V was pared by 3 bases and J by 7 bases, with 8 bases of the junction left unmatched. The germline V gene has CDR1 SGHTS and CDR2 YDEGEE. This CDR3 contains 15 residues. The CDR3 loop reads CASSWGTGSGGELFF. CDR3 bases: TGTGCCAGCAGCTGGGGGACAGGTTCGGGCGGGGAGCTGTTTTTT.

This clone was found a few times. This chain links TRBV19 with TRBJ1-1; 9 nucleotides line up with TRBD1. CDR3 length: 13 amino acids. From germline, CDR1 is LNHDA and CDR2 SQIVND (reference sequence). The J segment lost 11 bases and the V segment lost 5 bases, leaving 9 bases of the junction unmatched. This CDR3 reads CASSAGTGFMAFF. CDR3 DNA: TGTGCCAGTAGTGCCGGGACAGGGTTTATGGCTTTCTTT.

Turning to this clone: Other DNA sequences within the sample encode an identical CDR3. This chain uses TRBV4-1 with TRBJ1-5, with D perhaps matching TRBD1 (5 bases). V was pared by 1 base and J by 5 bases, with 15 bases between. This CDR3 region has 16 residues. The germline V gene encodes CDR1 MGHRA and CDR2 YSYEKL. This CDR3 reads CASSQGVQGGHQPQHF. In DNA, the CDR3 is TGCGCCAGCAGCCAAGGTGTTCAGGGCGGCCATCAGCCCCAGCATTTT.

This clone was observed once. The genes are TRBV19 and TRBJ1-6; a possible D gene is TRBD1 (6 bases). Trimming cost V 5 bases and J 6 bases, with 14 bases left between them. The CDR3 runs 15 residues. Germline CDR1 reads LNHDA; CDR2 reads SQIVND (reference sequence). CDR3: CASSPSGTPNSPLHF. The DNA of the CDR3 is TGTGCCAGTAGTCCCTCCGGGACACCTAATTCACCCCTCCACTTT.

The V call is TRBV19, the J call TRBJ1-2, with D uncertain. V lost 0 bases, J lost 5 bases, and 13 bases lay in between. Per the germline V gene, CDR1 is LNHDA and CDR2 is SQIVND (reference sequence). The CDR3 contains 15 residues. For the CDR3, the DNA is TGTGCCAGTAGTATAGATTTCAGCAGGACTTATGGCTACACCTTC. This encodes CASSIDFSRTYGYTF. Variable domain in full (rest from reference TRBV19 and TRBJ1-2): DGGITQSPKYLFRKEGQNVTLSCEQNLNHDAMYWYRQDPGQGLRLIYYSQIVNDFQKGDIAEGYSVSREKKESFPLTVTSAQKNPTAFYLCASSIDFSRTYGYTFGSGTRLTVV.

This clone was seen more than once but under ten times. This rearrangement joins TRBV11-1 to TRBJ1-6; the match to TRBD1 covers 7 bases. The CDR3 totals 15 residues. V trimming: 6 bases; J trimming: 4 bases; junction bases outside the gene matches: 6. CDR1 and CDR2 (germline): SGHAT, FQDESV (reference sequence). The CDR3 reads CASRRDSFYNSPLHF. The DNA for the CDR3 is TGTGCCAGCAGGCGGGACAGCTTTTATAATTCACCCCTCCACTTT.

The chain recombines TRBV9 with TRBJ2-7, with a possible D match to TRBD2 (5 bases). The V end was cut by 0 bases, the J end by 5 bases, with 18 bases between. The germline CDR1 and CDR2 sequences are SGDLS and YYNGEE. The CDR3 is 16 residues long. The chain's CDR3 is CASSVGDVGLLHEQYF. DNA of the CDR3: TGTGCCAGCAGCGTAGGGGATGTCGGACTGCTACACGAGCAGTACTTC. The variable domain in full, with the rest retrieved from reference TRBV9 and TRBJ2-7, is DSGVTQTPKHLITATGQRVTLRCSPRSGDLSVYWYQQSLDQGLQFLIQYYNGEERAKGNILERFSAQQFPDLHSELNLSSLELGDSALYFCASSVGDVGLLHEQYFGPGTRLTVT.

The J gene is TRBJ1-6, the V gene TRBV28; tentatively, D is TRBD1 (5 bases). CDR1 is MDHEN, CDR2 SYDVKM, per germline. Trimming left V 8 bases short and J 4 bases short, with 9 bases between. The CDR3 length is 13 residues. The CDR3 loop reads CASEAGYNSPLHF. In DNA, the CDR3 is TGTGCCAGCGAGGCAGGGTATAATTCACCCCTCCACTTT.

The genes are TRBV5-1 and TRBJ2-2, with a weak D call TRBD1 (6 bases). Germline V lookup: CDR1 SGHRS, CDR2 YFSETQ. The germline V and J ends were trimmed by 0 bases and 3 bases, with 21 bases remaining between them. The CDR3 has 19 residues. In DNA form, the CDR3 reads TGCGCCAGCAGCTTGGGCCGGGACACGCGAAGCTTATACACCGGGGAGCTGTTTTTT. It yields the protein CASSLGRDTRSLYTGELFF.

The V and J genes are TRBV30 and TRBJ1-2, with TRBD1 as a possible D gene (5 bases). Per the germline V gene, CDR1 is GTSNPN and CDR2 is SVGIG (reference sequence). Trimming shortened V by 2 bases and J by 1 base, and 14 bases separated the two germline ends. This CDR3 has 15 residues. The CDR3 DNA follows: TGTGCCTGGAGTTTCGGACCGGGGGGTAACTATGGCTACACCTTC. Its translation: CAWSFGPGGNYGYTF.

This sequence joins TRBV7-9 and TRBJ1-4, with TRBD1 matching 7 bases. This CDR3 is built from 15 residues. Germline V gene data show CDR1 as SEHNR and CDR2 as FQNEAQ (reference sequence). V was pared by 2 bases and J by 2 bases, with 2 bases of the junction left unmatched. CDR3 region: CASSLWGQTNEKLFF. The CDR3 coding sequence is TGTGCCAGCAGCTTATGGGGACAGACTAATGAAAAACTGTTTTTT.

V gene TRBV7-9 combines with J gene TRBJ1-2; 9 positions match TRBD1. This CDR3 comprises 14 residues. Germline CDR1 SEHNR, CDR2 FQNEAQ (reference sequence). V dropped 5 bases and J dropped 6; count of bases not matched to a gene: 7. The CDR3 nucleotides are TGTGCCAGCAGCCCCGGGACAGGGCGCGATGGCTACACCTTC. It codes for CASSPGTGRDGYTF.

V usage is TRBV19 and J usage is TRBJ1-6, with D tentatively TRBD1 (5 bases). Per the germline V gene, CDR1 is LNHDA and CDR2 is SQIVND (reference sequence). V was cut by 5 bases and J by 6 bases, with 14 bases left in between. The length of the CDR3 is 15 residues. Here the CDR3 reads CASSARQLLNSPLHF. The CDR3 bases are TGTGCCAGTAGTGCGAGACAGTTACTTAATTCACCCCTCCACTTT.

The chain recombines TRBV6-4 with TRBJ1-1; D is unresolved. The germline gives CDR1 MRHNA, CDR2 SNTAGT. This CDR3 spans 13 amino acids. V lost 6 bases to trimming and J lost 8 bases, with 16 bases between them. The CDR3 loop reads CASSHEGGREAFF. CDR3 DNA: TGTGCCAGCAGCCACGAGGGAGGGCGGGAAGCTTTCTTT.